This is a list of T cell receptor beta chains from one sample in a study of blood T cell repertoires in COVID-19. Some clones are missing from TCRdb's copy, which holds only in-frame ones; the method was immunoSEQ multiplex PCR. The table lists about 220,000 clones, around 80% of them singletons. The sequencing sample was made of peripheral blood. These receptors came from a human donor in a cohort sampled during active COVID-19. CDR3s include the opening cysteine and the closing phenylalanine or tryptophan. The D gene is left open where the match is weak. Expanded clones are given a class, and other clones once, few, many or no size at all.

17 | TRBJ1-4 | TRBD1 | . | TRBV11-3 | CASSLSGQVLSNEKLFF | TGTGCCAGCAGCTTATCGGGACAGGTCCTCTCTAATGAAAAACTGTTTTTT
15 | TRBJ2-7 | TRBD2 | . | TRBV7-2 | CASSFLAESSYEQYF | TGTGCCAGCAGTTTTCTAGCGGAGAGCTCCTACGAGCAGTACTTC
16 | TRBJ2-7 | TRBD2 | . | TRBV13 | CASSLARLAETRGQYF | TGTGCCAGCAGCTTAGCGCGGCTAGCGGAGACCCGAGGGCAGTACTTC
14 | TRBJ2-1 | TRBD2 | many | TRBV9 | CASSGAGVLNEQFF | TGTGCCAGCAGCGGAGCGGGAGTTCTGAATGAGCAGTTCTTC
13 | TRBJ2-3 | TRBD2 | . | TRBV6-5 | CASMPTATRGEYF | TGTGCCAGCATGCCGACAGCTACCCGGGGGGAGTATTTT
14 | TRBJ1-5 | TRBD1 | . | TRBV6-6 | CASSYLAGGEPQHF | TGTGCCAGCAGTTACCTCGCAGGGGGAGAGCCCCAGCATTTT
16 | TRBJ2-1 | . | . | TRBV5-1 | CASSLWAGTGAHEQFF | TGCGCCAGCAGCTTGTGGGCGGGGACCGGTGCCCATGAGCAGTTCTTC
16 | TRBJ1-4 | TRBD1 | . | TRBV3-1/TRBV3-2 | CASSQESGTGNEKLFF | TGTGCCAGCAGCCAAGAATCCGGGACAGGTAATGAAAAACTGTTTTTT
15 | TRBJ2-2 | TRBD1 | . | TRBV5-1 | CASSQDRASAGELFF | TGCGCCAGCAGCCAAGACAGGGCGTCCGCCGGGGAGCTGTTTTTT
17 | TRBJ2-5 | . | . | TRBV28 | CASSFGQASAQKETQYF | TGTGCCAGCAGTTTCGGTCAAGCTTCAGCGCAAAAAGAGACCCAGTACTTC
14 | TRBJ1-1 | . | . | TRBV19 | CASSNRVPMTEAFF | TGTGCCAGTAGTAACAGGGTGCCGATGACTGAAGCTTTCTTT
12 | TRBJ1-1 | . | . | TRBV5-1 | CASGEVNTEAFF | TGCGCCAGCGGGGAGGTGAACACTGAAGCTTTCTTT
14 | TRBJ2-7 | TRBD2 | . | TRBV20-1 | CSASPGTSGGEQYF | TGCAGTGCTAGTCCCGGGACTAGCGGGGGCGAGCAGTACTTC
15 | TRBJ1-2 | TRBD1 | . | TRBV28 | CASSGGQVKVYGYTF | TGTGCCAGCAGTGGTGGACAGGTCAAGGTCTATGGCTACACCTTC
12 | TRBJ2-7 | . | . | TRBV7-2 | CASSLGEYEQYF | TGTGCCAGCAGCTTAGGGGAGTACGAGCAGTACTTC
14 | TRBJ1-4 | . | . | TRBV6-5 | CASSRQDANEKLFF | TGTGCCAGCAGTAGACAGGACGCTAATGAAAAACTGTTTTTT
15 | TRBJ1-6 | TRBD1 | . | TRBV28 | CASSPSTGGGSPLHF | TGTGCCAGCAGTCCCTCGACAGGGGGTGGTTCACCCCTCCACTTT
14 | TRBJ1-1 | . | . | TRBV4-3 | CASSQVGRRSEAFF | TGCGCCAGCAGCCAAGTGGGGAGACGGTCTGAAGCTTTCTTT
17 | TRBJ1-3 | TRBD1 | . | TRBV7-2 | CASSSGFDRASGNTIYF | TGTGCCAGCAGCTCGGGGTTCGACAGGGCCTCCGGAAACACCATATATTTT
15 | TRBJ2-7 | . | . | TRBV5-1 | CASSPDSDRLYEQYF | TGCGCCAGCAGCCCGGACTCCGATCGCCTCTACGAGCAGTACTTC
15 | TRBJ2-7 | TRBD2 | . | TRBV5-8 | CASSPTSGSAGEQYF | TGTGCCAGCAGCCCCACTAGCGGGAGTGCCGGCGAGCAGTACTTC
16 | TRBJ1-1 | TRBD1 | once | TRBV3-1/TRBV3-2 | CASSAGGIMVNTEAFF | TGTGCCAGCAGCGCAGGGGGAATTATGGTGAACACTGAAGCTTTCTTT
14 | TRBJ2-2 | TRBD2 | once | TRBV6-6 | CASSGTAGAGELFF | TGTGCCAGCAGCGGGACGGCGGGGGCCGGGGAGCTGTTTTTT
11 | TRBJ2-1 | . | . | TRBV7-9 | CASSLNREQFF | TGTGCCAGCAGCTTAAATCGTGAGCAGTTCTTC
11 | TRBJ2-3 | . | . | TRBV10-3 | CAISDRGPQYF | TGTGCCATCAGTGACAGGGGACCCCAGTATTTT
13 | TRBJ2-5 | . | . | TRBV6-5 | CASRPNWEETQYF | TGTGCCAGCCGCCCCAACTGGGAGGAGACCCAGTACTTC
13 | TRBJ1-1 | . | . | TRBV7-8 | CASSSGLNTEAFF | TGTGCCAGCAGCTCAGGATTGAACACTGAAGCTTTCTTT
14 | TRBJ2-7 | TRBD1 | few | TRBV6-5 | CASSLGQANYEQYF | TGTGCCAGCAGTCTCGGACAGGCTAACTACGAGCAGTACTTC
15 | TRBJ2-7 | TRBD2 | few | TRBV18 | CASSPRSGNAYEQYF | TGTGCCAGCTCACCGAGAAGCGGGAACGCATACGAGCAGTACTTC
14 | TRBJ2-5 | . | . | TRBV7-8 | CASSSKDSQETQYF | TGTGCCAGCAGCTCCAAAGACAGCCAAGAGACCCAGTACTTC
17 | TRBJ2-2 | . | . | TRBV5-1 | CASSFRGPDPNTGELFF | TGCGCCAGCAGCTTTCGCGGGCCGGATCCAAACACCGGGGAGCTGTTTTTT
13 | TRBJ1-1 | . | . | TRBV7-2 | CASKAVMNTEAFF | TGTGCCAGCAAGGCGGTAATGAACACTGAAGCTTTCTTT
16 | TRBJ2-3 | TRBD2 | . | TRBV5-1 | CASSLVAGTSTDTQYF | TGCGCCAGCAGCTTGGTAGCGGGGACTAGCACAGATACGCAGTATTTT
14 | TRBJ2-1 | TRBD2 | . | TRBV10-2 | CASKLAGADNEQFF | TGCGCCAGTAAACTAGCGGGGGCGGACAATGAGCAGTTCTTC
17 | TRBJ1-1 | TRBD1 | . | TRBV19 | CASSWSALSQGGSEAFF | TGTGCCAGTAGTTGGTCTGCATTATCACAGGGGGGCTCTGAAGCTTTCTTT
15 | TRBJ2-1 | . | many | TRBV7-2 | CASSPTGTSYNEQFF | TGTGCCAGCAGCCCCACCGGGACTTCCTACAATGAGCAGTTCTTC
16 | TRBJ2-3 | . | . | TRBV10-1 | CASTIPRTALGDTQYF | TGCGCCAGCACCATACCTCGGACAGCTCTCGGGGATACGCAGTATTTT
16 | TRBJ1-3 | TRBD1 | . | TRBV13 | CASSGRQGADRNTIYF | TGTGCCAGCAGCGGCCGACAGGGGGCCGATCGAAACACCATATATTTT
13 | TRBJ1-6 | TRBD1 | . | TRBV19 | CASTRGQGTPLHF | TGTGCCAGTACCAGGGGGCAGGGGACACCCCTCCACTTT
12 | TRBJ2-1 | TRBD2 | few | TRBV12-3/TRBV12-4 | CASTPGRGEQFF | TGTGCCAGCACTCCTGGGAGGGGTGAGCAGTTCTTC
14 | TRBJ2-3 | . | . | TRBV5-1 | CASSVGEGTDTQYF | TGCGCCAGCAGCGTGGGGGAGGGCACAGATACGCAGTATTTT
18 | TRBJ1-6 | . | . | TRBV5-1 | CASSLGDFGRGGQAPLHF | TGCGCCAGCAGCTTGGGGGATTTTGGGAGGGGCGGACAAGCACCCCTCCACTTT
17 | TRBJ2-7 | TRBD2 | . | TRBV28 | CASGLPRLGTSVSEQYF | TGTGCCAGCGGGTTACCTAGGCTTGGGACTAGCGTTAGCGAGCAGTACTTC
16 | TRBJ1-1 | . | . | TRBV5-6 | CASSSGGEGLNTEAFF | TGTGCCAGCAGCTCAGGAGGGGAGGGCCTGAACACTGAAGCTTTCTTT
14 | TRBJ2-2 | TRBD1 | few | TRBV5-1 | CAISTGGDTGELFF | TGCGCCATCTCGACAGGGGGAGACACCGGGGAGCTGTTTTTT
14 | TRBJ2-1 | TRBD2 | . | TRBV3-1/TRBV3-2 | CASTSAGGGNEQFF | TGTGCCAGCACCTCAGCGGGAGGTGGGAATGAGCAGTTCTTC
14 | TRBJ2-7 | TRBD2 | . | TRBV5-5 | CASSPGGTSYEQYF | TGTGCCAGCAGCCCCGGGGGGACTTCCTACGAGCAGTACTTC
14 | TRBJ1-4 | . | . | TRBV14 | CASSYRPGTEKLFF | TGTGCCAGCAGCTACCGACCGGGAACTGAAAAACTGTTTTTT
13 | TRBJ2-1 | TRBD2 | . | TRBV7-2 | CASSPNEAGEQFF | TGTGCCAGCAGCCCGAACGAAGCGGGAGAGCAGTTCTTC
15 | TRBJ1-1 | . | . | TRBV19 | CASTPAGGLGTEAFF | TGTGCCAGTACCCCGGCCGGGGGGCTAGGCACTGAAGCTTTCTTT
14 | TRBJ2-7 | . | few | TRBV7-2 | CASSRRGHSYEQYF | TGTGCCAGCAGCCGCCGAGGACACTCCTACGAGCAGTACTTC
16 | TRBJ1-3 | TRBD1 | . | TRBV27 | CASSFAGQGVGNTIYF | TGTGCCAGCAGTTTCGCCGGACAGGGGGTAGGAAACACCATATATTTT
17 | TRBJ2-2 | TRBD2 | . | TRBV7-8 | CASSFPSGKPNTGELFF | TGTGCCAGCAGCTTCCCTAGCGGGAAACCGAACACCGGGGAGCTGTTTTTT
15 | TRBJ1-4 | . | . | TRBV11-2 | CASSLDGGLTSKLFF | TGTGCCAGCAGCTTAGACGGAGGCCTCACCTCAAAACTGTTTTTT
15 | TRBJ2-6 | TRBD1 | . | TRBV28 | CASSTTGAGANVLTF | TGTGCCAGCAGTACGACAGGGGCTGGGGCCAACGTCCTGACTTTC
15 | TRBJ2-7 | TRBD2 | . | TRBV5-4 | CASSTGTSGSYEQYF | TGTGCCAGCAGCACCGGGACTAGCGGCTCCTACGAGCAGTACTTC
15 | TRBJ1-6 | . | . | TRBV11-2 | CASSFGGRKGSPLHF | TGTGCCAGCAGCTTCGGGGGGCGTAAAGGTTCACCCCTCCACTTT